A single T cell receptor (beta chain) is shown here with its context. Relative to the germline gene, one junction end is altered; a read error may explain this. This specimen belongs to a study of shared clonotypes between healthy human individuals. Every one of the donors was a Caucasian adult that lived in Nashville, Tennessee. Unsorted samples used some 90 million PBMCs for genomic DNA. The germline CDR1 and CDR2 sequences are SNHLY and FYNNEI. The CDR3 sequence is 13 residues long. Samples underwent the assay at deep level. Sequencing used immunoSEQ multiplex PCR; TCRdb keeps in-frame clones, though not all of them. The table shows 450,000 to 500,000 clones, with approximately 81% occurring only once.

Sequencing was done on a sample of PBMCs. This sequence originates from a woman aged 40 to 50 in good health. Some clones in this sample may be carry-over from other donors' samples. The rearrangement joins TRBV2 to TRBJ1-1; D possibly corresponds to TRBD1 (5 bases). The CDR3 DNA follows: TGTGCCATCAGTGGGGGTGACTCCACTGAAGCTCTCTTT. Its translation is CAISGGDSTEALF.